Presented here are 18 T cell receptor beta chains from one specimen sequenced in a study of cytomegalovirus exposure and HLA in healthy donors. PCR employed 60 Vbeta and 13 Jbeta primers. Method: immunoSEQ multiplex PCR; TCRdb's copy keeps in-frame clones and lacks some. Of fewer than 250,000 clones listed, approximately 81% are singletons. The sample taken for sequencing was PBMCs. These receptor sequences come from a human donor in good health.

The CDR3 here is CASSLAARQGATNEKLFF. CDR3 in DNA: TGTGCCAGCAGCTTAGCTGCGAGACAGGGTGCAACTAATGAAAAACTGTTTTTT. The chain couples TRBV7-6 to TRBJ1-4, with TRBD1 identical over 7 bases. The trim removed 0 bases at V and 0 bases at J, leaving 7 bases unmatched. The CDR3 runs 18 residues. From germline, CDR1 is SGHVS and CDR2 FNYEAQ.

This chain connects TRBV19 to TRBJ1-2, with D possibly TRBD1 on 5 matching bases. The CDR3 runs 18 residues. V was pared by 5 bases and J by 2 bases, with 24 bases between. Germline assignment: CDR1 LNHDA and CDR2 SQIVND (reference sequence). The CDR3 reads CASSREVTRVASNYGYTF. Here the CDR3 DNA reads TGTGCCAGTAGTCGGGAGGTGACCAGGGTTGCCTCGAACTATGGCTACACCTTC.

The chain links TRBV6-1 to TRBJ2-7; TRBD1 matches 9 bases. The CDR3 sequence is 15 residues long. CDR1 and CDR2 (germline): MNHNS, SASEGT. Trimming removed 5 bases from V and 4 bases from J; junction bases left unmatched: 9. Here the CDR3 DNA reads TGTGCCAGCAGTCACCGGGACAGGGTTAGGTACGAGCAGTACTTC. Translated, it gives CASSHRDRVRYEQYF.

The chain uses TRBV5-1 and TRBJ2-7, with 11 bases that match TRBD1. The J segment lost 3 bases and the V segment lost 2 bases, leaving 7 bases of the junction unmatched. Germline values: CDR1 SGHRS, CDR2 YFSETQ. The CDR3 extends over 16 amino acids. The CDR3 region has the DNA TGCGCCAGCAGCTTCCTCCCGGGACAGGGGGTCTACGAGCAGTACTTC. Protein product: CASSFLPGQGVYEQYF. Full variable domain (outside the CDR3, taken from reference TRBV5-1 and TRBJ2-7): KAGVTQTPRYLIKTRGQQVTLSCSPISGHRSVSWYQQTPGQGLQFLFEYFSETQRNKGNFPGRFSGRQFSNSRSEMNVSTLELGDSALYLCASSFLPGQGVYEQYFGPGTRLTVT.

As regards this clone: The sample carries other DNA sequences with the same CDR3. The CDR3 sequence: CASSPGTGSYEQYF. The DNA for the CDR3 is TGTGCCAGCTCACCCGGGACAGGCTCCTACGAGCAGTACTTC. The chain couples TRBV18 to TRBJ2-7; 8 bases fit TRBD1. V dropped 3 bases and J dropped 0; count of bases not matched to a gene: 1. Germline values: CDR1 KGHSH, CDR2 LQKENI. CDR3 length: 14 amino acids.

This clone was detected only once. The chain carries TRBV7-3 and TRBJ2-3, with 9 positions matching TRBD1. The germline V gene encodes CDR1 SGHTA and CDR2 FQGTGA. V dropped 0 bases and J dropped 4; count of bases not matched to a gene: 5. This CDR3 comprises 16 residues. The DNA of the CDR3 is TGTGCCAGCAGCTTAACCACGGACAGGGGAGCAGATACGCAGTATTTT. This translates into CASSLTTDRGADTQYF. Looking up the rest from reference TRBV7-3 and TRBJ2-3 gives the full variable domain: GAGVSQTPSNKVTEKGKYVELRCDPISGHTALYWYRQSLGQGPEFLIYFQGTGAADDSGLPNDRFFAVRPEGSVSTLKIQRTERGDSAVYLCASSLTTDRGADTQYFGPGTRLTVL.

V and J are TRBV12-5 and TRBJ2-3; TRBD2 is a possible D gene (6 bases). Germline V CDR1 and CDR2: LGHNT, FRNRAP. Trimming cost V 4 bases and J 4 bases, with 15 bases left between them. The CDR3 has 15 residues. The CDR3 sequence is CASGSPGRQSDTQYF. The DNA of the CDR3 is TGTGCTAGTGGTTCTCCGGGGAGGCAGTCAGATACGCAGTATTTT. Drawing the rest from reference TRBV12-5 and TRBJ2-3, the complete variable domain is DARVTQTPRHKVTEMGQEVTMRCQPILGHNTVFWYRQTMMQGLELLAYFRNRAPLDDSGMPKDRFSAEMPDATLATLKIQPSEPRDSAVYFCASGSPGRQSDTQYFGPGTRLTVL.

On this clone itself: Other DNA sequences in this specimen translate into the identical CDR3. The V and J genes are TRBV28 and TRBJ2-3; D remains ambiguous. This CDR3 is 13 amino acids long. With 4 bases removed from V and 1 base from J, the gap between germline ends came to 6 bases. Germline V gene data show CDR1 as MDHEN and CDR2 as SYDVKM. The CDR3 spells CASSSQGTDTQYF. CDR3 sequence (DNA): TGTGCCAGCAGTTCGCAGGGCACAGATACGCAGTATTTT.

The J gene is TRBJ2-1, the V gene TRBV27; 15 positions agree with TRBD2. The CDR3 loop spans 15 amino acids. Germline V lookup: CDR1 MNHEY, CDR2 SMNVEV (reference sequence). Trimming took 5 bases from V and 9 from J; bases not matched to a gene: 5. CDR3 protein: CASSPGLAGGIEQFF. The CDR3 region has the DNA TGTGCCAGCAGTCCGGGACTAGCGGGAGGCATTGAGCAGTTCTTC.

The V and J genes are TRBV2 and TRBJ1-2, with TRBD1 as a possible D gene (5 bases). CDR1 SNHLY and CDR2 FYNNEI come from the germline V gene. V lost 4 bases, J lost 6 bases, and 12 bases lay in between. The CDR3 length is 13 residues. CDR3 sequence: CASSGTGAHGYTF. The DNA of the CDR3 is TGTGCCAGCAGTGGAACAGGAGCCCATGGCTACACCTTC.

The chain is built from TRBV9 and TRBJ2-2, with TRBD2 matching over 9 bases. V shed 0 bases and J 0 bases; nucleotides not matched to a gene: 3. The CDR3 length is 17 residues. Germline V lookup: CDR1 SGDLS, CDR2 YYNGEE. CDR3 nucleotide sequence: TGTGCCAGCAGCGTAGTTAGCGGGAGTTCGAACACCGGGGAGCTGTTTTTT. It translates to CASSVVSGSSNTGELFF.

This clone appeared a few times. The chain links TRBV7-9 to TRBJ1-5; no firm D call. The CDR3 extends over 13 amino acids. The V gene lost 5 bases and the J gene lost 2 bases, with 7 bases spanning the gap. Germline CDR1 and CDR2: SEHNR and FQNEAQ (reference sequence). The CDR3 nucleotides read TGTGCCAGCAGCGCCCTAGGCAATCAGCCCCAGCATTTT. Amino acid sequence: CASSALGNQPQHF.

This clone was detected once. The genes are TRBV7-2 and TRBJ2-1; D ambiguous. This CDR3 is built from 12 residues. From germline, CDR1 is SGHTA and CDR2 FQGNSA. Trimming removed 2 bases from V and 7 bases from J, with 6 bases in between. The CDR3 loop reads CASSLLTNEQFF. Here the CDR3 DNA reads TGTGCCAGCAGCTTACTGACAAATGAGCAGTTCTTC.

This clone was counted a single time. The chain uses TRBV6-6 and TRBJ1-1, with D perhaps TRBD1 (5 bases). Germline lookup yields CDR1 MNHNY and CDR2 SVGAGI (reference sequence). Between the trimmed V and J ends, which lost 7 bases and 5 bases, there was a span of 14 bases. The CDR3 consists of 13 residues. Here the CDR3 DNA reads TGTGCCAGCAAACGGGGGGAAGAAACTGAAGCTTTCTTT. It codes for CASKRGEETEAFF.

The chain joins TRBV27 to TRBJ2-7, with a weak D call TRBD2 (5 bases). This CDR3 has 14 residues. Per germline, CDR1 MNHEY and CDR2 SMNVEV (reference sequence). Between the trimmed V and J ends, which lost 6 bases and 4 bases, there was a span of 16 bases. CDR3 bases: TGTGCCAGCAGGCCGGACTCTCCCCCATACGAGCAGTACTTC. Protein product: CASRPDSPPYEQYF.

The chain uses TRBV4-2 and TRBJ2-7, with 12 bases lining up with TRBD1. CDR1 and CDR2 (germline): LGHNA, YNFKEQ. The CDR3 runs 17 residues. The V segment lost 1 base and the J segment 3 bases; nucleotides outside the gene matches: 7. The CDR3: CASSQGSGTGGGYEQYF. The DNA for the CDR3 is TGTGCCAGCAGCCAAGGATCTGGGACAGGGGGCGGCTACGAGCAGTACTTC.

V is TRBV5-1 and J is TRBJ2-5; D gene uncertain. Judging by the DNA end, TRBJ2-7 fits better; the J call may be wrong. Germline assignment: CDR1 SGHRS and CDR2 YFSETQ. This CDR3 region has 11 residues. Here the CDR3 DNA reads TGCGCCAGCTCCGAGGAATACGAGCAGTACTTC. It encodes CASSEEYEQYF.

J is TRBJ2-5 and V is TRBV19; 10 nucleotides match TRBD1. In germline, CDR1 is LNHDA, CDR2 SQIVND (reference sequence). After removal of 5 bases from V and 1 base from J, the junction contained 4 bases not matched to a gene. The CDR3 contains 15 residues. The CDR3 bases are TGTGCCAGTAGTCACCGGGACAGGGGCCAAGAGACCCAGTACTTC. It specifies CASSHRDRGQETQYF.